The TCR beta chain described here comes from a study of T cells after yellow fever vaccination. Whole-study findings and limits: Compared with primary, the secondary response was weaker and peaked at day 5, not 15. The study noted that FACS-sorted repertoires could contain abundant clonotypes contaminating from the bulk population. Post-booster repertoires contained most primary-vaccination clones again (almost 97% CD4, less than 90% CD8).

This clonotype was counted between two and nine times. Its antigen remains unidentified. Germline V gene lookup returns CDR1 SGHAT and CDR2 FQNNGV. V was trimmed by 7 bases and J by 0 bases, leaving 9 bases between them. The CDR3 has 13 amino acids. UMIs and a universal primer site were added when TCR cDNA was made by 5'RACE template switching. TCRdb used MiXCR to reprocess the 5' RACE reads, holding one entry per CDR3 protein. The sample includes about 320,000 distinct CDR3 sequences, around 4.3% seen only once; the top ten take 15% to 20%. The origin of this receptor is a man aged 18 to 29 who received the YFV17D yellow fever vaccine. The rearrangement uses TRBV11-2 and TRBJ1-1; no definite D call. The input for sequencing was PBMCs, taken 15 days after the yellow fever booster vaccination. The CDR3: CASTLRLNTEAFF. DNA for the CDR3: TGTGCCAGCACCCTTAGACTGAACACTGAAGCTTTCTTT.